These 17 T cell receptor beta chains originate from one sample sequenced in a study of CD8 T cells in Susac syndrome. An input of about 0.45 to 1 ug of RNA was subjected to reverse transcription using random hexamers. MiXCR, run by TCRdb on the immunoSEQ multiplex PCR reads, gives a single entry per CDR3 protein. The table lists about 150,000 distinct CDR3 sequences, approximately 93% of them singletons. The sequenced sample consisted of CD8+ T cells from PBMCs. The receptor set was obtained from a human donor with multiple sclerosis.

V and J are TRBV9 and TRBJ1-6; 7 bases match TRBD1. Unmatched junction bases numbered 7, after V lost 4 bases and J lost 9 bases. Germline V CDR1 and CDR2: SGDLS, YYNGEE. CDR3 length: 14 residues. CDR3 amino acids: CASSPGGLGSPLHF. DNA for the CDR3: TGTGCCAGCAGCCCAGGGGGGCTAGGTTCACCCCTCCACTTT. The full variable domain, completed using reference TRBV9 and TRBJ1-6, is DSGVTQTPKHLITATGQRVTLRCSPRSGDLSVYWYQQSLDQGLQFLIQYYNGEERAKGNILERFSAQQFPDLHSELNLSSLELGDSALYFCASSPGGLGSPLHFGNGTRLTVT.

The chain uses TRBV29-1 and TRBJ2-7; TRBD2 agrees at 9 bases. This CDR3 has 12 residues. Germline loops: CDR1 SQVTM, CDR2 ANQGSEA. J was trimmed by 4 bases and V by 4 bases; bases with no gene match: 2. The CDR3 bases are TGCAGCGTTGGGGGACTAGCTTACGAGCAGTACTTC. This gives the protein CSVGGLAYEQYF.

The chain combines TRBV9 with TRBJ1-1, with D unclear. Trimming removed 4 bases from V and 0 bases from J, with 10 bases in between. CDR1 and CDR2 (germline): SGDLS, YYNGEE. The CDR3 extends over 14 amino acids. The CDR3 sequence is CASSLGNLNTEAFF. DNA of the CDR3: TGTGCCAGCAGCCTGGGGAACTTGAACACTGAAGCTTTCTTT. The variable domain in full, completed from reference TRBV9 and TRBJ1-1, reads DSGVTQTPKHLITATGQRVTLRCSPRSGDLSVYWYQQSLDQGLQFLIQYYNGEERAKGNILERFSAQQFPDLHSELNLSSLELGDSALYFCASSLGNLNTEAFFGQGTRLTVV.

This rearrangement joins TRBV5-1 to TRBJ1-5; the match to TRBD1 covers 9 bases. The CDR3 runs to 16 residues. V dropped 5 bases and J dropped 3; count of bases not matched to a gene: 9. Germline loops: CDR1 SGHRS, CDR2 YFSETQ. The CDR3 DNA is TGCGCCAGCAGAGGCCGGGACAGGGAGCCCAATCAGCCCCAGCATTTT. Translating it yields CASRGRDREPNQPQHF.

As DNA, the CDR3 is TGTGCCAGCAGTGTAAGAGGGGACATCTACGAGCAGTACTTC. Translated, it gives CASSVRGDIYEQYF. V gene TRBV7-9 combines with J gene TRBJ2-7; maybe TRBD1 (6 bases). Germline CDR1 SEHNR, CDR2 FQNEAQ (reference sequence). The CDR3 is made up of 14 amino acids. V was cut by 6 bases and J by 3 bases, with 15 bases left in between. Full variable domain (rest looked up from reference TRBV7-9 and TRBJ2-7): DTGVSQNPRHKITKRGQNVTFRCDPISEHNRLYWYRQTLGQGPEFLTYFQNEAQLEKSRLLSDRFSAERPKGSFSTLEIQRTEQGDSAMYLCASSVRGDIYEQYFGPGTRLTVT.

A single count supports this clonotype. The genes are TRBV2 and TRBJ2-1; D gene unclear. The CDR3 is 15 residues long. Germline V gives CDR1 SNHLY, CDR2 FYNNEI. Trimming left V 3 bases short and J 0 bases short, with 9 bases between. The chain's CDR3 is CASSEVSSSYNEQFF. The CDR3 DNA reads as TGTGCCAGCAGTGAGGTCTCTAGCTCCTACAATGAGCAGTTCTTC.

The genes are TRBV6-5 and TRBJ2-1; tentatively, D is TRBD1 or TRBD2 (5 bases each). The germline V gene encodes CDR1 MNHEY and CDR2 SVGAGI. Trimming took 8 bases from V and 5 from J, leaving 16 bases between them. The CDR3 runs 14 residues. The CDR3 nucleotides read TGTGCCAGCCTCCCGGCTGAGGGACACAATGAGCAGTTCTTC. It specifies CASLPAEGHNEQFF.

The chain's CDR3 is CASSDSGGSNSPLHF. CDR3 nucleotides: TGTGCCAGCAGTGATTCGGGGGGAAGTAATTCACCCCTCCACTTT. This rearrangement joins TRBV7-9 to TRBJ1-6; D perhaps matches TRBD1 (5 bases). This CDR3 has 15 residues. Germline V CDR1 and CDR2: SEHNR, FQNEAQ (reference sequence). Trimming removed 6 bases from V and 6 bases from J, with 15 bases in between.

This chain uses TRBV7-9 with TRBJ2-6; D unresolved. CDR1 and CDR2 from the germline V gene are SEHNR and FQNEAQ (reference sequence). The CDR3 sequence is 15 residues long. Deletions cut 4 bases from V and 0 bases from J, with 7 bases between. This chain's CDR3 is CASSSPPSGANVLTF. Written as DNA, the CDR3 is TGTGCCAGCAGCTCGCCCCCCTCTGGGGCCAACGTCCTGACTTTC.

The chain recombines TRBV3-1 with TRBJ1-5, with TRBD1 matching over 8 bases. Germline CDR1 LGHDT, CDR2 YNNKEL (reference sequence). This CDR3 has 16 amino acids. V gave up 1 base and J gave up 1 base; unmatched junction bases: 3. The CDR3 loop reads CASSQGTGGSNQPQHF. CDR3 nucleotide sequence: TGTGCCAGCAGCCAAGGTACAGGGGGAAGCAATCAGCCCCAGCATTTT.

This chain joins TRBV27 and TRBJ2-7; TRBD2 agrees at 9 bases. The CDR3 spans 15 residues. Germline V lookup: CDR1 MNHEY, CDR2 SMNVEV (reference sequence). With V trimmed by 6 bases and J by 3 bases, 9 bases remained unmatched. In DNA form, the CDR3 reads TGTGCCAGCAGCATGGGTCTAGCGGGGTACTACGAGCAGTACTTC. Encoded protein: CASSMGLAGYYEQYF.

This clonotype was seen only once. The chain links TRBV13 to TRBJ2-6, with 9 bases matching TRBD1. J gave up 0 bases and V 4 bases, and 7 bases lay outside the gene matches. The CDR3 length is 18 residues. Germline CDR1 reads PRHDT; CDR2 reads FYEKMQ (reference sequence). The CDR3 DNA is TGTGCCAGCAGCTCTCGACAGGGGGTCGGCTCTGGGGCCAACGTCCTGACTTTC. This encodes CASSSRQGVGSGANVLTF.

The table lists this clonotype with a count of one. V and J are TRBV27 and TRBJ1-2; no definite D call. Germline V gene data show CDR1 as MNHEY and CDR2 as SMNVEV (reference sequence). V lost 3 bases and J 4 bases, leaving 12 bases between the germline ends. The CDR3 has 14 residues. The CDR3 loop is CASSLAGATYGYTF. The CDR3 DNA reads TGTGCCAGCAGTTTGGCGGGTGCCACCTATGGCTACACCTTC.

The V gene is TRBV30, the J gene TRBJ1-1, with a tentative D call TRBD1 (5 bases). Germline CDR1 is GTSNPN and CDR2 is SVGIG (reference sequence). The CDR3 covers 13 residues. V lost 2 bases and J lost 6, with 13 bases in between. The CDR3 DNA reads TGTGCCTGGAGTTATGGAGGGACGCCTGAAGCTTTCTTT. Protein sequence: CAWSYGGTPEAFF.

V gene TRBV9 combines with J gene TRBJ2-1, with D tentatively TRBD1 or TRBD2 (5 bases each). Looked up from germline, CDR1 is SGDLS and CDR2 is YYNGEE. V dropped 4 bases and J dropped 6 bases, with 11 bases sitting between them. The length of the CDR3 is 13 residues. The CDR3 sequence: CASSPGQVNEQFF. CDR3 in DNA: TGTGCCAGCAGCCCGGGGCAAGTCAATGAGCAGTTCTTC.

This chain links TRBV2 with TRBJ2-7; no clear D gene. Germline values: CDR1 SNHLY, CDR2 FYNNEI. CDR3 length: 16 amino acids. Deletions cut 4 bases from V and 3 bases from J, with 19 bases between. CDR3: CASSGPSSTYGYEQYF. The CDR3 DNA is TGTGCCAGCAGTGGACCGTCCTCGACTTATGGCTACGAGCAGTACTTC.

This clonotype was picked up one time. The rearrangement uses TRBV18 and TRBJ1-1, with D unresolved. CDR1 and CDR2 from the germline V gene are KGHSH and LQKENI. This CDR3 spans 16 amino acids. With 3 bases removed from V and 0 bases from J, the gap between germline ends came to 14 bases. This chain's CDR3 is CASSPPGAGVNTEAFF. CDR3 in DNA: TGTGCCAGCTCACCCCCAGGAGCCGGGGTGAACACTGAAGCTTTCTTT. The whole variable domain, filled in from reference TRBV18 and TRBJ1-1, reads NAGVMQNPRHLVRRRGQEARLRCSPMKGHSHVYWYRQLPEEGLKFMVYLQKENIIDESGMPKERFSAEFPKEGPSILRIQQVVRGDSAAYFCASSPPGAGVNTEAFFGQGTRLTVV.